The sequence of this T cell receptor (beta chain) was determined in a study of cytomegalovirus exposure and HLA in healthy donors. The PCR contained 60 Vbeta and 13 Jbeta primers. Libraries were prepared by immunoSEQ multiplex PCR; TCRdb keeps only in-frame clonotypes and omits some of them. The specimen's table records around 100,000 clones. The CDR3 runs 15 residues. The germline gives CDR1 SNHLY, CDR2 FYNNEI. Germline trimming cut 6 bases from V and 6 bases from J; bases unmatched to any gene: 10. The sequencing input was PBMCs. This clonotype was sampled from a middle-aged man in good health and CMV-seronegative. The V gene is TRBV2, the J gene TRBJ1-5, with TRBD1 matching over 8 bases. This chain's CDR3 is CASREKTGEGQPQHF. CDR3 coding DNA: TGTGCCAGCAGGGAAAAGACAGGGGAGGGTCAGCCCCAGCATTTT.